Listed here are 6 T cell receptor beta chains from one sample, sequenced in a study of blood T cells in healthy people across ages. The second PCR ran roughly 6 to 11 cycles with a sample-barcoded 5' primer and J-beta primers. From the 5' RACE reads, TCRdb called clonotypes with MiXCR, one entry per CDR3 protein. This sample has hundreds of thousands of distinct CDR3 sequences; 45% to 70% occur once, and the top ten carry roughly 25%. The sample comprised blood. These receptors all come from a man aged 40-55 years in good health.

The V and J genes are TRBV27 and TRBJ1-5; TRBD1 might be the D (5 bases). The V end was cut by 6 bases, the J end by 2 bases, with 11 bases between. The CDR3 is 14 amino acids. CDR1 is MNHEY and CDR2 is SMNVEV in the germline V gene (reference sequence). The chain's CDR3 is CASRPGTGNQPQHF. The CDR3 region has the DNA TGTGCCAGCAGGCCAGGGACTGGCAATCAGCCCCAGCATTTT.

This clonotype showed up just a few times. The chain recombines TRBV10-3 with TRBJ1-4; 10 nucleotides agree with TRBD1. With 10 bases clipped from V and 8 bases from J, the junction kept 10 bases outside the gene matches. The length of the CDR3 is 14 residues. CDR1 and CDR2 (germline): ENHRY, SYGVKD. For the CDR3, the DNA is TGTGCCACCAAATCCGGGACAGGGGACGAAAAACTGTTTTTT. Translated: CATKSGTGDEKLFF.

CDR3 nucleotides: TGCAGCGTCCGGGACAGCGGTCATCAGCCCCAGCATTTT. This sequence encodes CSVRDSGHQPQHF. This chain connects TRBV29-1 to TRBJ1-5; 7 bases align to TRBD1. The J segment lost 5 bases and the V segment lost 6 bases, leaving 7 bases of the junction unmatched. Germline loops: CDR1 SQVTM, CDR2 ANQGSEA. This CDR3 comprises 13 residues. Supplemented by reference TRBV29-1 and TRBJ1-5, the full variable domain reads SAVISQKPSRDICQRGTSLTIQCQVDSQVTMMFWYRQQPGQSLTLIATANQGSEATYESGFVIDKFPISRPNLTFSTLTVSNMSPEDSSIYLCSVRDSGHQPQHFGDGTRLSIL.

Only a few counts were recorded for this clonotype. The rearrangement joins TRBV27 to TRBJ2-5; D is perhaps TRBD2 (5 bases). The CDR3 is made up of 11 amino acids. V gave up 6 bases and J gave up 4 bases, with 6 bases separating them. Germline-derived CDR1 and CDR2 are MNHEY and SMNVEV (reference sequence). CDR3 residues: CASRGAETQYF. The CDR3 nucleotides read TGTGCCAGCAGGGGAGCAGAGACCCAGTACTTC.

This clonotype was recorded once. This chain links TRBV24-1 with TRBJ2-7; 8 bases agree with TRBD2. The junction had 9 bases not matched to a gene; V was cut back by 5 bases and J by 1 base. Germline assignment: CDR1 KGHDR and CDR2 SFDVKD. The CDR3 covers 16 residues. The CDR3 sequence is CATSAYGASGSYEQYF. DNA of the CDR3: TGTGCCACCAGTGCTTATGGGGCTAGCGGGTCCTACGAGCAGTACTTC.

CDR3 DNA: TGTGCCAGCAGCGAAACGGGGGAGCAGTACTTC. Translating it yields CASSETGEQYF. This sequence joins TRBV5-6 and TRBJ2-5, with D tentatively TRBD2 (6 bases). The CDR3 totals 11 residues. V lost 4 bases and J lost 11, with 12 bases in between. Germline V CDR1 and CDR2: SGHDT, YYEEEE.